The following is a T cell receptor beta chain sequence with its context. This clone came up a few times. Its specific antigen is unknown. No base-level quality is on record; no much larger clone is a single base apart. The cohort comprised more than 550 healthy bone marrow donors. At the time of sampling, all cohort members were nominally healthy, though unrecorded immune exposures were likely present. The donor was CMV seropositive and belonged to the group of 250 to 300 seropositive cohort members. A peripheral blood sample was collected from each donor, and TCR beta sequencing was performed on peripheral blood mononuclear cells. The Qiagen DNeasy Blood Extraction Kit was used to extract genomic DNA from the blood cell samples. Taken from cysteine to phenylalanine, the CDR3 has 14 residues. Only the CDR3 DNA stays, 42 bases, in frame from base 1. The CDR1 and CDR2 encoded by the germline V gene are SGHAT and FQNNGV. The germline V and J ends show losses of 3 bases and 8 bases respectively, and no gene match explains 8 bases of the junction.

The library was generated by the immunoSEQ multiplex PCR assay. The multiplex PCR relied on a mix of 60 forward primers for TCR Vbeta segments and 13 reverse primers for TCR Jbeta segments. Amplification of the CDR3 region of rearranged TCR beta genes was performed with a multiplex PCR assay on genomic DNA. On the Illumina HiSeq System, the amplified TCR beta libraries were sequenced as 87-base-pair reads. On the study's bioinformatics: A later analysis counted approximately 74 million unique TCR beta chains across the 550 to 750 repertoires, and 9.5 million to 11 million of these chains were shared by at least two donors. Raw reads were error-corrected and collapsed into unique sequences with a nearest-neighbor algorithm that merged closely related sequences to remove PCR and sequencing errors. To assign V, D and J gene segments, CDR3 sequences were aligned to IMGT reference sequences. For a sequence to be retained, a match of at least six nucleotides to both a V gene segment and a J gene segment was required. Rearrangements were classified as productive when the CDR3 lacked stop codons and remained in frame with V and J, and all other rearrangements were classified as non-productive. CDR3 was defined by IMGT convention, running from the second conserved V-encoded cysteine to the conserved J-encoded phenylalanine. The earlier analysis of 500 to 600 of the donors excluded sequences that lacked an unambiguous match to a single V gene segment. An earlier analysis of 500 to 700 of the donors classified V segments as functional when productive rearrangements were above 56.7% and as segregating when the standard deviation between donors was above 5%. A statistical classification framework was built to diagnose cytomegalovirus status from the catalog of TCR beta chain sequences. In a later analysis, TCR nucleotide sequences were compared against IMGT/GENE-DB human TR gene sequences so that V and J genes could be assigned. The TCRdist pipeline was used in a later analysis to assign CDR3 sequences and most-parsimonious VDJ recombination scenarios. A later analysis defined each TCR beta chain by its CDR3 amino acid sequence plus V-gene family, and excluded reads lacking a unique V-gene family. A later analysis removed several hundred highly shared, low-generation-probability nucleotide sequences to deal with suspected cross-contamination and a sequencing artifact. In a later analysis, a clonal expansion index for each public chain was calculated from normalized within-repertoire ranks of inferred template counts. A later analysis computed generation probabilities with a VDJ recombination model fitted to out-of-frame rearrangements, and checked the results against IGoR. A later analysis scored TCR-TCR, TCR-HLA and TCR-CMV co-occurrence with hypergeometric tests, applying a repertoire-size bias correction to TCR pairs. False discovery rates were estimated in a later analysis by permuting HLA or CMV assignments 20 times. In a later analysis, co-occurring TCRs were grouped using DBSCAN, with TCRdist sequence similarity added in when clustering inside HLA-allele-positive subsets. Co-occurrence clustering excluded repertoires with fewer than 30,000 or more than 120,000 public chains, plus five with anomalous nucleotide sharing. The source is immuneACCESS, and TCRdb retained only in-frame sequences with V and J called. Part of the clones is not carried over; for the studies checked, unresolved V genes explain less than half of this, and the remainder is unexplained. V and J calls and clone size are copied from that table; D and trimming were computed from the DNA. This sample comprises around 190,000 clones, approximately 78% of them detected only once. The ten largest make up roughly 13% of the sample.

This sample is part of a study of cytomegalovirus exposure and HLA in healthy donors (dated by TCRdb to about 2017). For the study in its entirety: According to an earlier analysis of several hundred of the donors, about 179 million T cells yielded approximately 120 million unique TCR beta sequences and about 280 Gb of sequence data. About 300 gigabases of sequencing data and approximately 92 million unique TCR sequences made up an early release that covered 500 to 650 HLA-typed donors. Of the 300 to 500 genotyped donors, 81% were placed in the genetic ancestry cluster associated with self-reported Caucasian donors. The study aimed to test whether signatures of past pathogen exposure could be identified by cataloging public T cell receptors. The study profiled the T cell repertoires of fewer than 850 subjects by immunosequencing and related them to cytomegalovirus serostatus. Along with the roughly 670-subject first cohort, a separate validation cohort of more than 90 different subjects was used. To predict cytomegalovirus infection status, the study brought together high-throughput TCR immunosequencing, statistical association of individual TCRs with disease status, and machine learning. In a later analysis, previously published TCR beta repertoires from more than 500 donors were re-analyzed and high-resolution HLA genotyping was added so that TCR occurrence patterns could be studied. Rather than using new phenotypic data, the later analysis identified candidate immune exposures from TCR beta sequences and from how often those sequences occurred across donors. To decide whether each TCR beta V gene segment behaved as functional or pseudogenic, an earlier analysis of some 600 of the donors relied on high-throughput TCR beta sequencing. Donor age, sex, ethnicity and CMV serostatus were collected together with the repertoire data. Genome-wide SNP genotypes for about 65% of the 666 donors were used in a later genetic analysis, which treated that subset as a discovery cohort. Every repertoire in the discovery cohort had been generated on one and the same sequencing platform. HLA typing covered class I and class II loci at four-digit resolution. The number of donors typed differed by locus, with about 629-640 for A, B, C, DRB1 and DQB1, more than 500 for DQA1, approximately 570 for DPA1, and 400 to 490 for DPB1. Roughly 5 DR-DQ haplotypes were treated as single units for association and clustering because of strong linkage in the cohort. Across approximately 420 genotyped donors of the cohort, an average of approximately 240,000 unique TCR beta nucleotide sequences per donor were sequenced, and roughly a sixth of those sequences were non-productive. What the work shows at the level of the full study, not this receptor alone: In a later genetic analysis, fewer N-insertions in productive TCRs were reported among donors in an Asian-associated ancestry cluster than the approximately 630-donor mean. A further reported finding was that TCR beta sequences accurately predicted the HLA-A and HLA-B alleles for most subjects in the first cohort. In a later analysis, HLA-associated TCR beta chains were found to be more clonally expanded and to have lower generation probabilities than equally common non-associated chains. Several of the top co-occurrence clusters appeared to be linked to parvovirus B19, influenza, CMV and Epstein-Barr virus, according to a later analysis. Most TCR sequences were observed very rarely across donors, whereas some public TCRs were present in many individuals. Sequencing depth was assumed to be roughly uniform across donors in the presence/absence analyses, though that assumption may not hold. About 17 rarely observed V segments, including chromosome 9 orphons, were excluded from the earlier analysis of a few hundred of the donors because counts were too low. In both the original and validation cohorts, the classifier was reported to diagnose cytomegalovirus status with high specificity and sensitivity. Strong co-occurrence of HLA alleles, especially DR and DQ, made assigning TCR associations to individual alleles difficult. A group of highly shared sequence variants was considered likely to be a technical artifact of the sequencing pipeline. Linkage disequilibrium might explain the correlated functional status among segregating V segments, but an unknown experimental factor could not be ruled out. An earlier analysis of approximately 500 of the donors showed that most TCR beta V segments appeared in productive rearrangements either about 87% or about 30% of the time, which broadly matched IMGT annotations. The study listed approximately 150 TCR beta chains as associated with cytomegalovirus. In a later analysis, TCR association rates were found to vary across HLA loci, with the most associated TCRs seen for DRB1 alleles and the fewest for HLA-C alleles. In a later genetic analysis, a missense DCLRE1C variant was associated with V-gene and J-gene trimming of TCR beta chains, and the association was replicated in an independent cohort. A later analysis associated about 16,000 TCR beta sequences with specific HLA alleles at a false discovery rate of 0.05. The only immune exposure information available for the cohort was CMV serostatus. It was suggested by the authors that the approach could potentially be generalized to other disease states and immunological phenotypes. In vitro tests confirmed that a few of the cytomegalovirus-associated TCR beta chains recognize cytomegalovirus antigens. Because the 87-base-pair reads could not distinguish some IMGT-functional V segments, including TRBV6-2 and TRBV6-3, those segments were excluded. Because HLA typing was missing for some donors at each locus, association tests included only the typed subset. A later analysis found that most CMV-associated TCR beta chains appeared HLA-restricted, with HLA associations seemingly driven largely by CMV exposure. Only TCR beta chains were sequenced in this cohort, and the absence of alpha or paired-chain data limited detectable features.

The chain was built from TRBV11-2 and TRBJ1-2, with 8 junctional bases fitting TRBD1. This clonotype was obtained from a woman aged 25 to 39 in good health and CMV-seropositive. The source material was PBMCs. The DNA sequence follows: TGTGCCAGCAGCTTTTGGCAGGGGGCGGAAGGCTACACCTTC. Translation gives CASSFWQGAEGYTF.